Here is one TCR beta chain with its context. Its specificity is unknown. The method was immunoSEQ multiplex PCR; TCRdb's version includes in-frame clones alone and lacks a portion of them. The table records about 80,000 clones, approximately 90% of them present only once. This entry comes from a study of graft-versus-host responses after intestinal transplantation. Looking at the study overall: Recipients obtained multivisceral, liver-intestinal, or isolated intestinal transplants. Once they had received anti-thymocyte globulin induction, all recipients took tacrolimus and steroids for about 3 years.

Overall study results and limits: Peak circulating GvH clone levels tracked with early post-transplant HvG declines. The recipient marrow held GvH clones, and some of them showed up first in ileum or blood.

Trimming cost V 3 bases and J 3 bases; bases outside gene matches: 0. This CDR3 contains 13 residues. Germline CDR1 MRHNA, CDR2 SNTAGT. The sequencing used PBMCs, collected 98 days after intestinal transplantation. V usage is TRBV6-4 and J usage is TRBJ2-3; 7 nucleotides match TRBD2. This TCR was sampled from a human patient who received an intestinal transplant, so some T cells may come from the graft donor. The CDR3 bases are TGTGCCAGCAGTGAGCGGGAGACAGATACGCAGTATTTT. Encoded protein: CASSERETDTQYF.